A selection of T cell receptor beta chains follows, all from one sample in a study of T cell responses to AZD1222 COVID-19 vaccine. Produced via immunoSEQ multiplex PCR; TCRdb's table is partial and in-frame only. The table records 60,000 to 100,000 clones, roughly nine tenths of them present only once. Sample: peripheral blood, taken on day 0 of AZD1222 vaccination. The receptor source for this set is an adult in good health. CDR3s include the opening cysteine and the closing phenylalanine or tryptophan. The D gene is left open where the match is weak. Clone size is not always given. Where it is, it says once, few, many or a class for expanded clones.

size | J | D | V | CDR3 | DNA
- | TRBJ2-3 | - | TRBV12-2 | CASRLGGLAGRTDTQYF | TGTGCAAGTCGCTTAGGAGGACTAGCGGGGCGCACAGATACGCAGTATTTT
- | TRBJ1-5 | - | TRBV7-9 | CASSRGPDQPQHF | TGTGCCAGCAGTCGGGGACCAGATCAGCCCCAGCATTTT
- | TRBJ2-3 | TRBD2 | TRBV7-3 | CASSLGYGTSGRSTDTQYF | TGTGCCAGCAGCTTAGGTTACGGGACTAGCGGGAGAAGCACAGATACGCAGTATTTT
once | TRBJ1-4 | TRBD1 | TRBV24-1 | CATSDRGEKLFF | TGTGCCACCTCCGACAGGGGTGAAAAACTGTTTTTT
- | TRBJ2-5 | - | TRBV2 | CASNPKSDRESKKTQYF | TGTGCCAGCAATCCTAAATCGGACCGCGAGTCCAAGAAGACCCAGTACTTC
- | TRBJ2-7 | TRBD1 | TRBV6-2/TRBV6-3 | CASSFPTDRGTPYF | TGTGCCAGCAGCTTCCCCACTGACAGGGGGACGCCGTACTTC
- | TRBJ2-7 | - | TRBV11-2 | CASSLDRDIYEQYF | TGTGCCAGCAGCTTAGATCGGGATATCTACGAGCAGTACTTC
once | TRBJ2-1 | - | TRBV7-9 | CASSVDRNEQFF | TGTGCCAGCAGCGTAGACAGGAATGAGCAGTTCTTC
- | TRBJ2-2 | - | TRBV7-3 | CASSPQGNTGELFF | TGTGCCAGCAGCCCACAGGGGAACACCGGGGAGCTGTTTTTT
- | TRBJ1-1 | TRBD1 | TRBV5-1 | CASSLRQGAMGTEAFF | TGCGCCAGCAGCTTGAGACAGGGGGCAATGGGAACTGAAGCTTTCTTT